What follows are 15 T cell receptor beta chains derived from one specimen sequenced in a study of control samples from healthy donors and cancer patients. The repertoire was sequenced with immunoSEQ multiplex PCR; TCRdb's copy has only in-frame clones and lacks some. The profile shows about 110,000 clones, about 89% of them singletons. The sequenced sample consisted of blood. The receptors were sampled from a woman aged 18-29 years in good health.

The genes are TRBV7-9 and TRBJ2-2, with D possibly being TRBD1 (6 bases). The CDR3 is 16 amino acids. Germline V gene data show CDR1 as SEHNR and CDR2 as FQNEAQ (reference sequence). The V end was cut by 3 bases, the J end by 0 bases, with 11 bases between. The CDR3, as DNA: TGTGCCAGCAGCTTGATACAGGGCCCGAACACCGGGGAGCTGTTTTTT. This sequence encodes CASSLIQGPNTGELFF.

The V call is TRBV7-2, the J call TRBJ2-3; TRBD2 aligns across 8 bases. Trimming removed 5 bases from V and 6 bases from J; junction bases left unmatched: 7. The V gene's germline CDR1 is SGHTA and CDR2 FQGNSA. The CDR3 runs 14 residues. CDR3 loop: CASSRGGFRDTQYF. CDR3 DNA: TGTGCCAGCAGCCGGGGGGGTTTCAGGGATACGCAGTATTTT.

The chain employs TRBV7-2 and TRBJ2-5, with D possibly matching TRBD2 (6 bases). V lost 4 bases to trimming and J lost 1 base, with 13 bases between them. CDR1 is SGHTA, CDR2 FQGNSA, per germline. This CDR3 has 15 residues. CDR3 residues: CASSSRTTSQETQYF. The CDR3 DNA is TGTGCCAGCAGCTCCCGAACGACTAGCCAAGAGACCCAGTACTTC.

This chain uses TRBV2 with TRBJ2-7, with D possibly called TRBD1 or TRBD2 (5 bases each). The germline CDR1 and CDR2 sequences are SNHLY and FYNNEI. The CDR3 runs 14 residues. Trimming left V 3 bases short and J 3 bases short, with 12 bases between. CDR3 DNA sequence: TGTGCCAGCAGTGAGGGGACCCAGGACTACGAGCAGTACTTC. Translation gives CASSEGTQDYEQYF.

This chain uses TRBV11-2 with TRBJ2-3, with D maybe TRBD1 (6 bases). V shed 5 bases and J shed 5 bases, with 17 bases lying between them. This CDR3 comprises 15 residues. CDR1 and CDR2 from the germline V gene are SGHAT and FQNNGV. The DNA of the CDR3 is TGTGCCAGCAGCCCCCACAGGGTTTTGGGAGATACGCAGTATTTT. This translates into CASSPHRVLGDTQYF.

The V call is TRBV28, the J call TRBJ2-7; TRBD2 might be the D (5 bases). CDR1 MDHEN and CDR2 SYDVKM come from the germline V gene. The CDR3 contains 14 residues. V lost 1 base, J lost 7 bases, and 14 bases lay in between. CDR3: CASSLYALPGEQYF. As DNA, the CDR3 is TGTGCCAGCAGTTTATACGCCCTACCGGGGGAGCAGTACTTC.

The chain combines TRBV3-1 (or the pseudogene TRBV3-2) with TRBJ2-7; a possible D gene is TRBD2 (6 bases). The CDR3 covers 18 residues. V lost 1 base, J lost 2 bases, and 21 bases lay in between. CDR1 is LGHDT, CDR2 YNNKEL, per germline (reference sequence). CDR3 in amino acids: CASSQGDLAQDPTYEQYF. Written as DNA, the CDR3 is TGTGCCAGCAGCCAAGGGGACTTGGCGCAGGACCCTACCTACGAGCAGTACTTC.

The V and J genes are TRBV19 and TRBJ1-2, with 7 bases aligning to TRBD1. The CDR3 has 15 residues. Looked up from germline, CDR1 is LNHDA and CDR2 is SQIVND (reference sequence). V lost 3 bases to trimming and J lost 7 bases; unmatched junction nucleotides: 11. The DNA for the CDR3 is TGTGCCAGTAGTATCGACGACAGGGTACAGCTTGGCTACACCTTC. Its translation is CASSIDDRVQLGYTF.

V and J are TRBV27 and TRBJ1-2; the D is unclear. Germline CDR1 and CDR2: MNHEY and SMNVEV (reference sequence). Trimming took off 3 bases at V and 1 base at J, with 6 bases between the two ends. This CDR3 spans 13 amino acids. The CDR3 protein is CASSFAVNYGYTF. As DNA, the CDR3 is TGTGCCAGCAGTTTCGCTGTTAACTATGGCTACACCTTC.

This chain uses TRBV27 with TRBJ2-7; 12 positions agree with TRBD1. The CDR3 has 15 amino acids. With 7 bases clipped from V and 6 bases from J, the junction kept 10 bases outside the gene matches. CDR1 and CDR2 (germline): MNHEY, SMNVEV (reference sequence). This CDR3 is CASIPRGQGAGEQYF. The CDR3 DNA is TGTGCCAGCATCCCAAGGGGACAGGGGGCTGGCGAGCAGTACTTC.

The sample holds one count of this clone. The chain carries TRBV25-1 and TRBJ1-2, with 7 nucleotides matching TRBD1. This CDR3 contains 13 residues. The J segment lost 8 bases and the V segment lost 8 bases, leaving 11 bases of the junction unmatched. Germline V gene data show CDR1 as MGHDK and CDR2 as SYGVNS. The CDR3 DNA reads TGTGCCAGCTCCGAGGGACAGCGGACCGGCTACACCTTC. Its protein product is CASSEGQRTGYTF.

The genes are TRBV10-3 and TRBJ2-7; D might be TRBD1 or TRBD2, each matching 5 bases. The germline CDR1 and CDR2 sequences are ENHRY and SYGVKD. There are 13 residues in the CDR3. Trimming stripped 6 bases from V and 2 bases from J, with 11 bases between. The CDR3 sequence: CAIRDGAPYEQYF. In DNA, the CDR3 is TGTGCCATCAGAGACGGGGCCCCCTACGAGCAGTACTTC.

This chain uses TRBV7-3 with TRBJ2-5, with 8 bases fitting TRBD1. V lost 3 bases and J lost 5; bases outside the gene matches: 8. The CDR3 has 15 amino acids. From germline, CDR1 is SGHTA and CDR2 FQGTGA. The CDR3 DNA reads TGTGCCAGCAGCTTCACAGGGGGACCGAAGGAGACCCAGTACTTC. It translates to CASSFTGGPKETQYF.

The chain employs TRBV19 and TRBJ2-5, with a tentative D call TRBD1 (5 bases). Germline CDR1 and CDR2: LNHDA and SQIVND (reference sequence). The CDR3 length is 14 residues. V lost 3 bases and J lost 2, with 10 bases in between. The CDR3 nucleotides are TGTGCCAGTAGTATTAGCACAGGACAAGAGACCCAGTACTTC. The encoded protein is CASSISTGQETQYF.

This clone appeared once. As DNA, the CDR3 is TGTGCCAGCAGGGTACAGGGAGGCACTAGCTATGGCTACACCTTC. Encoded protein: CASRVQGGTSYGYTF. The gene calls are TRBV6-5 and TRBJ1-2; possible D gene TRBD1, 6 bases. Germline V CDR1 and CDR2: MNHEY, SVGAGI. CDR3 size: 15 residues. V gave up 6 bases and J gave up 4 bases, with 18 bases separating them.